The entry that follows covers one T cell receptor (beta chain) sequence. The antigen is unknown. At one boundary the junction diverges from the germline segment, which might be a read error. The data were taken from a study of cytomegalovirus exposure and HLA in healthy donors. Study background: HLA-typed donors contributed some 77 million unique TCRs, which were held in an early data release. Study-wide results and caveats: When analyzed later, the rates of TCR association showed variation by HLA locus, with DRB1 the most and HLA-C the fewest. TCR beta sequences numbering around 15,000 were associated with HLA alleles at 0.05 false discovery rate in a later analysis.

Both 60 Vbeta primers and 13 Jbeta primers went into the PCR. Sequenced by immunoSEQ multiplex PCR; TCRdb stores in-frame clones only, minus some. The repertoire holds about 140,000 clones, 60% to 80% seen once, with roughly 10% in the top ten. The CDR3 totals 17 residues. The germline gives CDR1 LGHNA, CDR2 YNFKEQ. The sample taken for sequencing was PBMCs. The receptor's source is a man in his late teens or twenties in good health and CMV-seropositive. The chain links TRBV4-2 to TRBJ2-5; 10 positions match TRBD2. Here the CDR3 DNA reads TGTGCCAGCTGCCAAGATGTGGGGAAGCGGGAGGGTGAGACCCAGTACTTC. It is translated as CASCQDVGKREGETQYF.